This T cell receptor (beta chain) was documented in a study of shared clonotypes between healthy human individuals. Study-wide context: Participating donors consisted of two women and a few men aged 18 to 49. The study used three CD4 naive, three CD4 memory, two CD8 naive and one CD8 memory plate per donor.

With regard to this clone: Its matching antigen is unknown.

This CDR3 region has 18 residues. V was pared by 5 bases and J by 5 bases, with 25 bases between. CDR1 and CDR2 (germline): SEHNR, FQNEAQ (reference sequence). Naivety among CD8 cells was defined by CD45RO negativity and positive CCR7 selection, thereby excluding terminally differentiated effector memory CD45RA+ cells. The study, taken as a whole, reports: A handful of donors had 4% to 5% of their naive CD4 clonotypes in common.

Authors' methods: With immunoSEQ giving junction-only sequences and no quality scores, filtering differed. Using immunoSEQ multiplex PCR, the repertoire was profiled, and TCRdb retains in-frame clones only, with some absent. Clone size and V and J calls were adopted from that table, with D and trimming inferred from the DNA. The sample carries around 2,000,000 clones, about 92% recorded once. This chain joins TRBV7-9 and TRBJ2-1; D tentatively reads TRBD1 or TRBD2 (5 bases each). The sequenced sample was naive CD8+ T cells from PBMCs. This clonotype was sampled from a man younger than 30 in good health. Some clones in this sample may be carry-over from other donors' samples. Here the CDR3 DNA reads TGTGCCAGCAGCACGATATCCGGGACCAAGGAACGACACAATGAGCAGTTCTTC. Translated, it gives CASSTISGTKERHNEQFF.